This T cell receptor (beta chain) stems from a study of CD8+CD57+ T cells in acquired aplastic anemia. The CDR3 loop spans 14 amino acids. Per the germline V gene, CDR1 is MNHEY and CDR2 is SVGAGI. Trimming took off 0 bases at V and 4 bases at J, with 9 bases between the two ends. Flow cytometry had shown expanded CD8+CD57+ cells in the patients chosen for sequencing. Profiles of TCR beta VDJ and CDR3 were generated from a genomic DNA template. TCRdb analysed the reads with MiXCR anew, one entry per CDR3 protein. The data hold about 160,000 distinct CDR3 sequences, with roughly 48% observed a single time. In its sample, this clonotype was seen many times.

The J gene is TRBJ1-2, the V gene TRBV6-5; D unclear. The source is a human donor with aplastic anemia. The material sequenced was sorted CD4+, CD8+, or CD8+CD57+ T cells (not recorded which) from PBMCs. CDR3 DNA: TGTGCCAGCAGTTACTCGGGCAGCTTCTATGGCTACACCTTC. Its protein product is CASSYSGSFYGYTF.